This T cell receptor beta chain was sequenced during a study of siplizumab effects on memory and regulatory T cells. General study results and limits: Among sequences traceable to unstimulated CD4+ memory cells, alloreactive ones were significantly reduced by siplizumab.

Assay used: immunoSEQ multiplex PCR; TCRdb lists only in-frame clones, some missing. This sample yields about 100,000 clones, of which 85% to 95% are seen a single time; less than 1.5% belongs to the top ten. This clone came up once. The antigen is undetermined. The receptor was derived from a human donor in good health. Material: non-Treg CD4+ T cells sorted from blood.

The CDR3 is CASSPPGRSQETQYF. The CDR3, as DNA: TGTGCCAGCTCACCACCTGGGAGATCACAAGAGACCCAGTACTTC. The chain recombines TRBV18 with TRBJ2-5, with D tentatively TRBD2 (5 bases). This CDR3 comprises 15 residues. With 0 bases removed from V and 2 bases from J, the gap between germline ends came to 10 bases. Germline CDR1 reads KGHSH; CDR2 reads LQKENI.